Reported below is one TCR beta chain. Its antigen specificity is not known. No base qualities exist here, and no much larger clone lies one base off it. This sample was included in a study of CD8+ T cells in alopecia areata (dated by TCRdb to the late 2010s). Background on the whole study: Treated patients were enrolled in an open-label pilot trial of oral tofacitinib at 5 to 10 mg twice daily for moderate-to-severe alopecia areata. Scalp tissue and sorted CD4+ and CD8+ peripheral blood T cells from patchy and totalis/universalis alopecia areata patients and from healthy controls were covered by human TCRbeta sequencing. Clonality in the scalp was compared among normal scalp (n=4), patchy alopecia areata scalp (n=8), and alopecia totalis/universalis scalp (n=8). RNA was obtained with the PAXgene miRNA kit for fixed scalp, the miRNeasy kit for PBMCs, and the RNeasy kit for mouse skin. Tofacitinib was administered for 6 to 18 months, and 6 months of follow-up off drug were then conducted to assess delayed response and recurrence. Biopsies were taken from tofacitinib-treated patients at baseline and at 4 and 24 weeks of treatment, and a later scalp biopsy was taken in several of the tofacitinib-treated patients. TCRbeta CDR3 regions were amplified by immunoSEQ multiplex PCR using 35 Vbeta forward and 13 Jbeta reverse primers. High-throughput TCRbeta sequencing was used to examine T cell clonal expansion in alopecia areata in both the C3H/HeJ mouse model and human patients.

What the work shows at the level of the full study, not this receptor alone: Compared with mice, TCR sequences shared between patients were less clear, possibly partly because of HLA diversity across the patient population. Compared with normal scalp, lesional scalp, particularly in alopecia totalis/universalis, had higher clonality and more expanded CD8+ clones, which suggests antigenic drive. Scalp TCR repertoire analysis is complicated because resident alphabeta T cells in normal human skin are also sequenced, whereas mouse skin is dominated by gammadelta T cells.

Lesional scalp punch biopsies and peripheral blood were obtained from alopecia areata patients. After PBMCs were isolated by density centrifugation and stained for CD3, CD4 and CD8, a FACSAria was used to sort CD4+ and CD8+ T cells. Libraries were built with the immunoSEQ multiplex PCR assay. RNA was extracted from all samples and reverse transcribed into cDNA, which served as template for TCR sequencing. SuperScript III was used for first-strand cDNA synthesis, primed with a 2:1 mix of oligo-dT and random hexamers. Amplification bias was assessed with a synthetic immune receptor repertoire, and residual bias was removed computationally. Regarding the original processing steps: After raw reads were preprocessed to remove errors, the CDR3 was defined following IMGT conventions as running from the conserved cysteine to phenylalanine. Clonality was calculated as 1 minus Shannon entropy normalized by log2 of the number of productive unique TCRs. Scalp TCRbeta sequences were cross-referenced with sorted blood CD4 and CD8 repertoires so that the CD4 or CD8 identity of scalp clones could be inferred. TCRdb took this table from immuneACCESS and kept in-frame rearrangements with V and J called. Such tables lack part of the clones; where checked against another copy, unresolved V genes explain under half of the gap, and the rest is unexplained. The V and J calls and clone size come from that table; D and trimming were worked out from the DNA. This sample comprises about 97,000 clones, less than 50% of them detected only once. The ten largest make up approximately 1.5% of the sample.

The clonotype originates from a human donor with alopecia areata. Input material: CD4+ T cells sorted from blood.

The nucleotide sequence is TGTGCCAGCAGCTTATACTCAGGGATCCAAAACATTCAGTACTTC. This yields the protein CASSLYSGIQNIQYF. This receptor chain uses TRBV7-2 and TRBJ2-4; perhaps TRBD1 is the D gene, with 5 bases matching. Deletion took 2 bases off V and 5 bases off J, with a span of 13 bases between the germline ends. The CDR3 sequence holds 15 residues, the cysteine and phenylalanine included. Here the CDR3 DNA is all that survives: 45 bases in frame from base 1. CDR1 and CDR2 were assigned from the germline V gene as SGHTA and FQGNSA.